The rows below give T cell receptor beta chains drawn from one sample of a study of breast tumors, draining lymph nodes, adjacent tissues. TCRdb re-called the multiplex PCR reads through MiXCR, storing one row per CDR3 protein. This sample has 50,000 to 75,000 distinct CDR3 sequences; approximately 57% occur once, and the top ten carry approximately 19%. The specimen sequenced was breast tumor tissue. The receptors originated from a female donor with breast cancer. Some clones in this sample may be carry-over from other donors' samples. Each CDR3 is given with its conserved first and last residue. Each record gives: D gene, V gene, clone size, J gene, CDR3 protein, CDR3 DNA. A D gene is named only where the DNA matches it firmly. Where a row states a size, it is once, few, many or the class of an expanded clone; other rows omit it.

TRBD2,TRBV24-1,NA,TRBJ2-3,CATSDSTSGPIGTQYF,TGTGCCACCAGTGATTCCACTAGCGGACCAATTGGTACGCAGTATTTT
NA,TRBV18,many,TRBJ1-4,CASSPVRETNEKLFF,TGTGCCAGCTCACCAGTTAGAGAGACTAATGAAAAACTGTTTTTT
TRBD1,TRBV4-1,once,TRBJ1-1,CASSRGQGALVGAFF,TGCGCCAGCAGCCGGGGACAGGGGGCTTTAGTTGGAGCTTTCTTT
TRBD2,TRBV6-2/TRBV6-3,many,TRBJ2-1,CASRTGTSGSDEQFF,TGTGCCAGCAGGACCGGGACTAGCGGGAGCGATGAGCAGTTCTTC
TRBD1,TRBV18,few,TRBJ1-5,CASSQGQTNQPQHF,TGTGCCAGCTCGCAGGGACAGACGAATCAGCCCCAGCATTTT
NA,TRBV7-2,NA,TRBJ2-3,CASSSRGLTDAQYF,TGTGCCAGCAGCTCCCGTGGTCTCACAGATGCGCAGTATTTT
NA,TRBV12-3/TRBV12-4,NA,TRBJ1-5,CASSRQVNSNQPQHF,TGTGCCAGCAGTCGACAGGTAAATAGCAATCAGCCCCAGCATTTT
NA,TRBV29-1,NA,TRBJ2-3,CSADGGIADTQYF,TGCAGCGCTGACGGGGGTATCGCAGATACGCAGTATTTT
TRBD1,TRBV20-1,NA,TRBJ1-6,CSARSQGANSPLHF,TGCAGTGCTAGATCTCAGGGGGCGAATTCACCCCTCCACTTT
TRBD2,TRBV20-1,NA,TRBJ2-3,CSATGLAGDSTDKQYF,TGCAGTGCTACGGGACTAGCGGGGGATAGCACAGATAAGCAGTATTTT
TRBD1,TRBV15,NA,TRBJ1-3,CATSRDRQGTSGNTIYF,TGTGCCACCAGCAGAGACCGACAGGGAACCTCTGGAAACACCATATATTTT
TRBD2,TRBV20-1,NA,TRBJ2-3,CSARSPSGGDTQYF,TGCAGTGCCAGGAGCCCTAGCGGGGGAGATACGCAGTATTTT
TRBD1,TRBV11-2,many,TRBJ1-4,CASSTRQGGDEKLFF,TGTGCCAGCAGCACCCGACAGGGGGGAGATGAAAAACTGTTTTTT
NA,TRBV9,many,TRBJ1-2,CASSKGDTNYGYTF,TGTGCCAGCAGCAAAGGGGACACAAACTATGGCTACACCTTC
NA,TRBV5-1,NA,TRBJ2-7,CASSLNGIVAHEQYF,TGCGCCAGCAGCTTGAACGGGATAGTCGCCCACGAGCAGTACTTC
NA,TRBV24-1,NA,TRBJ2-5,CATSTGLKKTQDF,TGTGCCACCAGCACGGGACTCAAAAAAACCCAAGACTTC
NA,TRBV10-2,many,TRBJ2-1,CASSLSGVGGEQFF,TGCGCCAGCAGCCTGAGTGGAGTGGGAGGTGAGCAGTTCTTC
NA,TRBV29-1,few,TRBJ2-3,CSVLGGTNTDTQYF,TGCAGCGTTCTTGGCGGTACGAACACAGATACGCAGTATTTT
TRBD1,TRBV7-2,NA,TRBJ1-2,CASSPRTGGYGYTF,TGTGCCAGCAGCCCACGGACAGGGGGTTATGGCTACACCTTC
TRBD2,TRBV7-8,many,TRBJ2-7,CASSLSAGNSYEQYF,TGTGCCAGCAGCTTATCAGCGGGGAATTCCTACGAGCAGTACTTC
TRBD2,TRBV24-1,many,TRBJ2-1,CATSASGGGRSDEQFF,TGTGCCACCAGTGCCTCGGGGGGCGGGAGGTCGGATGAGCAGTTCTTC
NA,TRBV3-1,NA,TRBJ1-2,CASSTGTSTGKHGYTF,TGTGCCAGTTCCACAGGGACTAGCACAGGGAAACATGGCTACACCTTC
TRBD2,TRBV20-1,NA,TRBJ2-2,CSAISGSNTGELFF,TGCAGTGCAATTAGCGGGTCGAACACCGGGGAGCTGTTTTTT